Shown below are 32 T cell receptor beta chains from a single sample sequenced in a study of blood T cell repertoires in COVID-19. Method: immunoSEQ multiplex PCR; TCRdb's copy keeps in-frame clones and lacks some. The data contain 180,000 or so clones, about 89% of them singletons. Sequencing used peripheral blood. The receptor set was obtained from a middle-aged man with active or convalescent COVID-19.

This clone has a single count. The chain links TRBV6-5 to TRBJ1-2; D is unresolved. V gave up 0 bases and J gave up 3 bases, with 8 bases separating them. CDR1 is MNHEY and CDR2 is SVGAGI in the germline V gene. The CDR3 covers 14 residues. DNA of the CDR3: TGTGCCAGCAGTTACTCTAGGAGAGACTATGGCTACACCTTC. Amino acids: CASSYSRRDYGYTF.

This clone was counted between two and nine times. The chain links TRBV6-4 to TRBJ1-2, with 9 positions matching TRBD1. Germline V lookup: CDR1 MRHNA, CDR2 SNTAGT. The CDR3 is 14 amino acids. Trimming at V came to 6 bases and at J to 4 bases, leaving 6 bases not matched to a gene. The CDR3 region is CASSRETGGYGYTF. Here the CDR3 DNA reads TGTGCCAGCAGCAGAGAGACAGGGGGCTATGGCTACACCTTC.

The gene calls are TRBV9 and TRBJ1-2; D is possibly TRBD1 (6 bases). The CDR3 is 15 residues long. The V end lost 0 bases, the J end lost 6 bases, and 15 bases lay between the germline ends. Germline loops: CDR1 SGDLS, CDR2 YYNGEE. The CDR3, as DNA: TGTGCCAGCAGCGTAGGGGGGCAGGGTCTCAATGGCTACACCTTC. As protein: CASSVGGQGLNGYTF.

The V gene is TRBV15, the J gene TRBJ1-5; D is perhaps TRBD1 (5 bases). The V end was cut by 0 bases, the J end by 1 base, with 13 bases between. Germline-derived CDR1 and CDR2 are LNHNV and YYDKDF (reference sequence). There are 17 residues in the CDR3. DNA for the CDR3: TGTGCCACCAGCAGAGATTTCGGAGGGACCAGCAATCAGCCCCAGCATTTT. It is translated as CATSRDFGGTSNQPQHF.

This clone was seen only a few times. This chain connects TRBV7-2 to TRBJ1-2, with D perhaps TRBD1 (5 bases). V lost 4 bases and J lost 4, with 16 bases in between. The CDR3 has 15 residues. Per germline, CDR1 SGHTA and CDR2 FQGNSA. The CDR3 protein is CASSSREGPTYGYTF. The CDR3 nucleotides are TGTGCCAGCAGCTCACGGGAGGGGCCCACCTATGGCTACACCTTC.

V is TRBV19 and J is TRBJ1-2, with 8 positions matching TRBD1. This CDR3 is built from 15 residues. Germline CDR1 reads LNHDA; CDR2 reads SQIVND (reference sequence). V dropped 5 bases and J dropped 4; count of bases not matched to a gene: 9. The CDR3 reads CASSSGSQGGYGYTF. In nucleotides, the CDR3 is TGTGCCAGTAGTTCCGGTTCACAGGGGGGCTATGGCTACACCTTC.

This clone was detected only a few times. The V gene is TRBV7-2, the J gene TRBJ1-4; 8 bases map to TRBD1. Trimming cost V 5 bases and J 4 bases; bases outside gene matches: 6. Germline V gene data show CDR1 as SGHTA and CDR2 as FQGNSA. This CDR3 is built from 15 residues. The CDR3 loop is CASSQDRALNEKLFF. The CDR3, as DNA: TGTGCCAGCAGCCAGGACAGGGCACTTAATGAAAAACTGTTTTTT.

The J gene is TRBJ1-5, the V gene TRBV6-6; D not resolved. CDR3 length: 12 residues. V dropped 2 bases and J dropped 6 bases, with 5 bases sitting between them. Germline loops: CDR1 MNHNY, CDR2 SVGAGI (reference sequence). The CDR3 region has the DNA TGTGCCAGCAGTTACGGCGGTCAGCCCCAGCATTTT. It is translated as CASSYGGQPQHF.

A single count supports this clone. This chain connects TRBV5-1 to TRBJ1-1; perhaps TRBD1 as D (6 bases). The V gene's germline CDR1 is SGHRS and CDR2 YFSETQ. V gave up 0 bases and J gave up 5 bases, with 11 bases separating them. This CDR3 spans 14 amino acids. CDR3 nucleotides: TGCGCCAGCAGCTTGGGGACAGTGGGGACTGAAGCTTTCTTT. Translating it yields CASSLGTVGTEAFF.

The chain recombines TRBV4-2 with TRBJ2-1; D gene uncertain. From germline, CDR1 is LGHNA and CDR2 YNFKEQ. This CDR3 spans 15 amino acids. V lost 1 base, J lost 6 bases, and 13 bases lay in between. CDR3 coding DNA: TGTGCCAGCAGCCAAGGAGGTATAACGGGCAATGAGCAGTTCTTC. Protein: CASSQGGITGNEQFF.

The rearrangement joins TRBV25-1 to TRBJ1-6; D remains unclear. CDR3 length: 15 amino acids. Germline V gene lookup returns CDR1 MGHDK and CDR2 SYGVNS. Trimming removed 4 bases from V and 9 bases from J, with 16 bases in between. Written as DNA, the CDR3 is TGTGCCAGCAGTGGCCGTCCGGGGTCGGGTTCACCCCTCCACTTT. Protein product: CASSGRPGSGSPLHF.

The gene calls are TRBV5-6 and TRBJ1-2, with D maybe TRBD1 (6 bases). This CDR3 is built from 14 residues. Trimming shortened V by 5 bases and J by 8 bases, and 19 bases separated the two germline ends. From germline, CDR1 is SGHDT and CDR2 YYEEEE. DNA of the CDR3: TGTGCCAGCAGTAAGGTCAGGGGTTTCTGGGGCTACACCTTC. Translated: CASSKVRGFWGYTF.

V usage is TRBV3-1 (or the pseudogene TRBV3-2) and J usage is TRBJ1-1; possible D gene TRBD1, 5 bases. V lost 4 bases, J lost 6 bases, and 18 bases lay in between. Germline values: CDR1 LGHDT, CDR2 YNNKEL (reference sequence). The CDR3 extends over 15 amino acids. The chain's CDR3 is CASSPYNLGLSEAFF. The CDR3 nucleotides read TGTGCCAGCAGCCCTTATAATCTGGGACTATCTGAAGCTTTCTTT.

The genes are TRBV6-2 or TRBV6-3 and TRBJ1-2; 9 nucleotides agree with TRBD1. V gave up 3 bases and J gave up 2 bases; unmatched junction bases: 10. The CDR3 extends over 17 amino acids. The germline gives CDR1 MNHEY, CDR2 SVGEGT. The CDR3 region is CASSYSTGTGTNYGYTF. The CDR3 DNA follows: TGTGCCAGCAGTTATTCCACCGGGACAGGGACAAACTATGGCTACACCTTC.

The V gene is TRBV9, the J gene TRBJ1-2, with D unclear. Trimming took 3 bases from V and 6 from J, leaving 18 bases between them. CDR3 length: 15 amino acids. CDR1 is SGDLS and CDR2 is YYNGEE in the germline V gene. This CDR3 reads CASSAPSRERNGYTF. The CDR3, as DNA: TGTGCCAGCAGCGCCCCCTCGAGGGAACGGAATGGCTACACCTTC.

CDR3 in amino acids: CATRLAGGPDTQYF. CDR3 nucleotide sequence: TGTGCCACCAGACTAGCGGGGGGGCCAGATACGCAGTATTTT. This chain joins TRBV15 and TRBJ2-3; TRBD2 aligns across 13 bases. Trimming cost V 6 bases and J 4 bases; bases outside gene matches: 1. The CDR3 covers 14 residues. Germline V gene sequence: CDR1 LNHNV, CDR2 YYDKDF (reference sequence).

This chain connects TRBV11-2 to TRBJ1-6, with D tentatively TRBD1 (6 bases). CDR1 and CDR2 (germline): SGHAT, FQNNGV. Trimming left V 0 bases short and J 9 bases short, with 12 bases between. This CDR3 comprises 15 residues. CDR3 coding DNA: TGTGCCAGCAGCTTAGACCGGACAGACACTTCACCCCTCCACTTT. Protein: CASSLDRTDTSPLHF. The entire variable domain, with the rest obtained from reference TRBV11-2 and TRBJ1-6, is as follows: EAGVAQSPRYKIIEKRQSVAFWCNPISGHATLYWYQQILGQGPKLLIQFQNNGVVDDSQLPKDRFSAERLKGVDSTLKIQPAKLEDSAVYLCASSLDRTDTSPLHFGNGTRLTVT.

The J gene is TRBJ2-7, the V gene TRBV10-3; D might be TRBD2 (6 bases). The CDR3 totals 12 residues. The ends were cut back, 4 bases at V and 3 bases at J, with 7 bases in the middle. CDR1 and CDR2 (germline): ENHRY, SYGVKD. The CDR3 bases are TGTGCCATCAGTGCCGGGAGCTACGAGCAGTACTTC. Its protein is CAISAGSYEQYF.

The chain uses TRBV27 and TRBJ1-5, with 8 bases matching TRBD1. The CDR3 covers 17 residues. Looked up from germline, CDR1 is MNHEY and CDR2 is SMNVEV (reference sequence). V lost 4 bases and J lost 6; bases outside the gene matches: 14. CDR3 nucleotides: TGTGCCAGCAGTTGGATTGGGGGTGACAGGGGCTCTCAGCCCCAGCATTTT. Its translation is CASSWIGGDRGSQPQHF.

The chain couples TRBV7-2 to TRBJ1-1, with D possibly matching TRBD1 (6 bases). CDR1 and CDR2 (germline): SGHTA, FQGNSA. This CDR3 is built from 14 residues. V gave up 1 base and J gave up 1 base, with 7 bases separating them. CDR3: CASSLGQANTEAFF. CDR3 DNA: TGTGCCAGCAGCTTAGGACAGGCGAACACTGAAGCTTTCTTT.

As DNA, the CDR3 is TGCGCCAGCAGTTCCGGGACAGGCGGCTACACCTTC. Its protein is CASSSGTGGYTF. The rearrangement uses TRBV5-1 and TRBJ1-2; 8 bases are a match to TRBD1. J lost 8 bases, V lost 5 bases, and 5 bases had no gene match. Germline assignment: CDR1 SGHRS and CDR2 YFSETQ. The CDR3 loop spans 12 amino acids. Combining the CDR3 with reference TRBV5-1 and TRBJ1-2 gives the whole variable domain KAGVTQTPRYLIKTRGQQVTLSCSPISGHRSVSWYQQTPGQGLQFLFEYFSETQRNKGNFPGRFSGRQFSNSRSEMNVSTLELGDSALYLCASSSGTGGYTFGSGTRLTVV.

The chain joins TRBV5-1 to TRBJ2-5; tentative D call: TRBD1 (5 bases). Trimming shortened V by 4 bases and J by 2 bases, and 12 bases separated the two germline ends. This CDR3 contains 14 residues. Germline V gives CDR1 SGHRS, CDR2 YFSETQ. The CDR3 nucleotides are TGCGCCAGCAGCAAGGACAACCAGCAAGAGACCCAGTACTTC. This encodes CASSKDNQQETQYF.

Written as DNA, the CDR3 is TGTGCCAGCAGCCCGCAGGGGACATCTAATGAAAAACTGTTTTTT. It is translated as CASSPQGTSNEKLFF. The chain combines TRBV7-2 with TRBJ1-4; D is perhaps TRBD1 (6 bases). Per the germline V gene, CDR1 is SGHTA and CDR2 is FQGNSA. This CDR3 spans 15 amino acids. V was trimmed by 5 bases and J by 3 bases, leaving 13 bases between them. Together with reference TRBV7-2 and TRBJ1-4, the CDR3 gives the full variable domain: GAGVSQSPSNKVTEKGKDVELRCDPISGHTALYWYRQSLGQGLEFLIYFQGNSAPDKSGLPSDRFSAERTGGSVSTLTIQRTQQEDSAVYLCASSPQGTSNEKLFFGSGTQLSVL.

This chain joins TRBV14 and TRBJ1-4; D may be TRBD1 (6 bases). This CDR3 region has 15 residues. The V gene's germline CDR1 is SGHDN and CDR2 FVKESK. Deletions cut 6 bases from V and 5 bases from J, with 16 bases between. The CDR3 nucleotides read TGTGCCAGCAGTCCGTGGGGGCGCGTAAATGAAAAACTGTTTTTT. Translated, it gives CASSPWGRVNEKLFF.

V is TRBV6-5 and J is TRBJ1-2; 10 bases fit TRBD1. This CDR3 has 14 residues. Germline lookup yields CDR1 MNHEY and CDR2 SVGAGI. Unmatched junction bases numbered 9, after V lost 7 bases and J lost 7 bases. CDR3 nucleotide sequence: TGTGCCAGCACCAGACAGGGGGCGACTGGTGGCTACACCTTC. Amino acid sequence: CASTRQGATGGYTF.

This chain uses TRBV6-5 with TRBJ2-7, with TRBD2 matching over 7 bases. V shed 4 bases, J shed 4 bases, and the junction held 7 bases outside the gene matches. Per the germline V gene, CDR1 is MNHEY and CDR2 is SVGAGI. The CDR3 contains 14 residues. The CDR3 region is CASSSSTSRYEQYF. The DNA of the CDR3 is TGTGCCAGCAGTTCGTCGACTAGCCGATACGAGCAGTACTTC.

Notes on this clone: The junction differs from germline at one of its ends, possibly a read error. This chain connects TRBV15 to TRBJ2-7; 8 bases line up with TRBD1. Germline V gene data show CDR1 as LNHNV and CDR2 as YYDKDF (reference sequence). The CDR3 is made up of 16 amino acids. Written as DNA, the CDR3 is TGTGCCACCAGCGGAGACAGGGGACGGTCCCTCTACGAGCAGTACTTC. Translation gives CATSGDRGRSLYEQYF.

V is TRBV9 and J is TRBJ1-3; tentatively, D is TRBD1 (6 bases). This CDR3 has 15 amino acids. CDR1 SGDLS and CDR2 YYNGEE come from the germline V gene. With 0 bases removed from V and 3 bases from J, the gap between germline ends came to 10 bases. The CDR3 reads CASSVAPGDGNTIYF. CDR3 sequence (DNA): TGTGCCAGCAGCGTAGCTCCAGGGGATGGAAACACCATATATTTT.

V is TRBV6-5 and J is TRBJ1-2; D unclear. Germline V gives CDR1 MNHEY, CDR2 SVGAGI. The CDR3 has 13 residues. The germline V and J ends were trimmed by 8 bases and 3 bases, with 13 bases remaining between them. The DNA for the CDR3 is TGTGCCAGCGCCGACACCACGCACTATGGCTACACCTTC. Translation gives CASADTTHYGYTF.

The chain carries TRBV2 and TRBJ2-2, with D maybe TRBD1 (5 bases). The V end lost 7 bases, the J end lost 4 bases, and 13 bases lay between the germline ends. CDR1 is SNHLY, CDR2 FYNNEI, per germline. This CDR3 is 14 amino acids long. The DNA for the CDR3 is TGTGCCAGCACCCCTGACAGCTTCACCGGGGAGCTGTTTTTT. This encodes CASTPDSFTGELFF. The full variable domain, in which reference TRBV2 and TRBJ2-2 provide the parts outside the CDR3, is EPEVTQTPSHQVTQMGQEVILRCVPISNHLYFYWYRQILGQKVEFLVSFYNNEISEKSEIFDDQFSVERPDGSNFTLKIRSTKLEDSAMYFCASTPDSFTGELFFGEGSRLTVL.

The chain joins TRBV12-3 or TRBV12-4 to TRBJ1-1; the match to TRBD1 covers 9 bases. J lost 6 bases, V lost 6 bases, and 2 bases had no gene match. The CDR3 totals 12 residues. CDR3 region: CASSRTGAEAFF. In nucleotides, the CDR3 is TGTGCCAGCAGCAGGACAGGGGCTGAAGCTTTCTTT.

Remarks on this clone: At one end, the junction sequence differs from germline, possibly due to a read error. This rearrangement joins TRBV28 to TRBJ2-1, with 7 bases identical to TRBD2. Per the germline V gene, CDR1 is MDHEN and CDR2 is SYDVKM. CDR3 length: 14 residues. The CDR3 loop is CASSIPIGGGPRIF. The CDR3 DNA reads TGTGCCAGCAGTATACCTATTGGCGGGGGTCCCAGGATCTTC.